The present TCR beta chain was sequenced within a study of memory CD4+ T cells and cytomegalovirus serostatus. The repertoire was sequenced with immunoSEQ multiplex PCR; TCRdb's copy has only in-frame clones and lacks some. The data contain over 65,000 clones, 65% to 85% of them singletons. The sort gate was single viable CD3+CD4+CD8-CD45RO+ cells for memory CD4+ T cells. Donors' CMV status reflects serum IgG against pp150, pp28, p38, p52. V gave up 6 bases and J gave up 8 bases; unmatched junction bases: 8. The CDR3 is 13 residues long. CDR1 is MDHEN and CDR2 is SYDVKM in the germline V gene. The source of this sequence is an adult in good health and CMV-seronegative. This chain joins TRBV28 and TRBJ1-2, with 8 nucleotides matching TRBD1. The sequencing input was memory CD4+ T cells from blood. The CDR3 sequence: CASSPTGVEGYTF. The CDR3, as DNA: TGTGCCAGCAGCCCGACAGGGGTTGAAGGCTACACCTTC.